This TCR beta chain appears in the sequencing data of a study of glioma-infiltrating T cells. Germline V CDR1 and CDR2: SSHAT, FNYEAQ (reference sequence). The J segment lost 8 bases and the V segment lost 5 bases, leaving 12 bases of the junction unmatched. The CDR3 sequence is 15 residues long. This clonotype was detected a few times. Using RNA template, CDR3s of TCR alpha and beta were amplified with iRepertoire arm-PCR. Tissue mRNA or PBMC total RNA, roughly 90-450 ng, went into one-step reverse transcription and amplification. One entry per CDR3 protein results from TCRdb running MiXCR on the multiplex PCR reads. The table records about 130,000 distinct CDR3 sequences, 20% to 25% of them present only once.

The sample was glioma tissue, nonneoplastic brain tissue, or PBMCs (not recorded which). This clonotype originated in a human donor with low-grade glioma or glioblastoma, undergoing nonglioma brain surgery, or in good health (not recorded which). The rearrangement joins TRBV7-7 to TRBJ2-1; 7 nucleotides align to TRBD1. This CDR3 reads CASSVLQGDGYEQFF. The CDR3 DNA sequence: TGTGCCAGCAGCGTACTGCAGGGGGATGGTTATGAGCAGTTCTTC.